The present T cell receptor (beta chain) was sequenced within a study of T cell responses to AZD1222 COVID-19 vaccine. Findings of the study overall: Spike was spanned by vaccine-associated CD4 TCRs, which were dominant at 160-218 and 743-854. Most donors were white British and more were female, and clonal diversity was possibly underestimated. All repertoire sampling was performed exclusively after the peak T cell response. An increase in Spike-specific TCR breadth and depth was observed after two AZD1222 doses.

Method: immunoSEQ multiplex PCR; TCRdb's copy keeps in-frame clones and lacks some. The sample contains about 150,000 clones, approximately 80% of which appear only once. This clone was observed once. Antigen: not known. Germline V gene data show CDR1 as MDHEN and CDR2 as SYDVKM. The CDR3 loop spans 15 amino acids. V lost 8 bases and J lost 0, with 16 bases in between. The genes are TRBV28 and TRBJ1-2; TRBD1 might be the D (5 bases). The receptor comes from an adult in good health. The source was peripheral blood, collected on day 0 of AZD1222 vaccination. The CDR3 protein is CASRRAGGANYGYTF. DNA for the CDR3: TGTGCCAGCCGAAGGGCGGGGGGAGCTAACTATGGCTACACCTTC.